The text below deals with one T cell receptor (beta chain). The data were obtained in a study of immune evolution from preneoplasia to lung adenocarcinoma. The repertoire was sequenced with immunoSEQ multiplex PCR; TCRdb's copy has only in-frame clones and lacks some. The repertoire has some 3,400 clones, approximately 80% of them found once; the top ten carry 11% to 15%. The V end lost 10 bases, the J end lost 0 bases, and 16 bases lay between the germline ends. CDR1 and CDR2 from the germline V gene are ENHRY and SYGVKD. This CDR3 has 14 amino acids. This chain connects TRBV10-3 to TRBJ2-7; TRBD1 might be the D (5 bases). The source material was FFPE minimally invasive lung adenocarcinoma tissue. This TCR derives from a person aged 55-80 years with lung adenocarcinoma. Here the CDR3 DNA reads TGTGCCACTATTCAGGGCATCAGCTCCTACGAGCAGTACTTC. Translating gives CATIQGISSYEQYF.